This T cell receptor (beta chain) is from a study of control samples from healthy donors and cancer patients. Profiling relied on immunoSEQ multiplex PCR, and the TCRdb table lists in-frame clones only, not all of them. The sample carries more than 25,000 clones, approximately 90% recorded once. Trimming cost V 2 bases and J 5 bases, with 13 bases left between them. The CDR3 sequence is 15 residues long. Per germline, CDR1 SGHDT and CDR2 YYEEEE. The chain joins TRBV5-6 to TRBJ1-4, with a possible D match to TRBD1 (5 bases). The TCR sequence derives from a female donor with melanoma. The specimen sequenced was formalin-fixed, paraffin-embedded tissue. CDR3 amino acids: CASSFGRGYNEKLFF. DNA of the CDR3: TGTGCCAGCAGCTTCGGACGGGGGTACAATGAAAAACTGTTTTTT.